The T cell receptor beta chain described here comes from a study of blood T cell repertoires in COVID-19. Looking at the study overall: Sites across the United States, Italy and Spain contributed samples from acute and convalescent COVID-19. PBMCs, B-cell-depleted T cells, or T cells were the source of the cDNA or gDNA that made up the material.

The junction had 20 bases not matched to a gene; V was cut back by 3 bases and J by 16 bases. Looked up from germline, CDR1 is SEHNR and CDR2 is FQNEAQ (reference sequence). The CDR3 covers 16 residues. Methods used by the authors: Amplification from reference gene primers served as the basis for estimated nucleated cell counts. Profiling relied on immunoSEQ multiplex PCR, and the TCRdb table lists in-frame clones only, not all of them. V and J calls and clone size come straight from that table; D and trimming were deduced from the DNA. The sample lists approximately 30,000 clones; more than 80% were seen once.

The TCR was taken from a woman between 40 and 55 years old with active or convalescent COVID-19. This chain joins TRBV7-9 and TRBJ2-1; 8 bases match TRBD2. The material sequenced was peripheral blood. In DNA, the CDR3 is TGTGCCAGCAGCTTTGGTTCCCAGCGGGAGCCCTTTGGGGGATTCTTC. Translation gives CASSFGSQREPFGGFF.